This TCR beta chain was captured in a study of glioma-infiltrating T cells. Study-level background: Presurgical dexamethasone in glioma patients lasted six or fewer days. Target coverage was about 4- to 10-fold for roughly one million blood T cells. General observations from the study: Signature shared blood CDR3 motifs were enriched in low-divergence and depleted in high-divergence patients. Above-expected tissue-blood divergence occurred in all gliomas, most in low-grade ones.

Turning to this clonotype: Antigen: not known.

Per the germline V gene, CDR1 is DFQATT and CDR2 is SNEGSKA (reference sequence). Germline trimming cut 6 bases from V and 6 bases from J; bases unmatched to any gene: 5. This CDR3 comprises 13 residues. Amplification of TCR alpha and beta CDR3 regions from RNA used iRepertoire nested multiplex PCR. TCRdb analysed the multiplex PCR reads with MiXCR anew, one entry per CDR3 protein. This table holds 300,000 to 450,000 distinct CDR3 sequences, 41% found once. The receptor was isolated from a human donor with low-grade glioma or glioblastoma, undergoing nonglioma brain surgery, or in good health (not recorded which). The sample comprised glioma tissue, nonneoplastic brain tissue, or PBMCs (not recorded which). This chain connects TRBV20-1 to TRBJ1-5; 10 bases map to TRBD1. This CDR3 reads CSAGTGDFQPQHF. The CDR3 nucleotides read TGCAGTGCCGGGACAGGGGATTTTCAGCCCCAGCATTTT.